This T cell receptor beta chain originates from a study of blood T cell repertoires in COVID-19. Overall study context: Sites across the United States, Italy and Spain contributed samples from acute and convalescent COVID-19.

The germline V gene has CDR1 SGHTA and CDR2 FQGNSA. This CDR3 region has 16 residues. V shed 4 bases and J 7 bases; nucleotides not matched to a gene: 8. Source study methods: Nucleated cell counts were estimated from reference gene primer amplification. Method: immunoSEQ multiplex PCR; TCRdb's copy keeps in-frame clones and lacks some. For V, J and clone size, that table is used; D and trimming come from the DNA. The sample includes a few hundred thousand clones, roughly 81% of them seen just once. Categorization into cohorts depended on clinical history that participants reported. All exposed participants met a person with COVID-19 within 2 weeks before entering the study.

This chain joins TRBV7-2 and TRBJ2-2; 11 bases align to TRBD2. The receptor's source is a woman aged 45-59 years who had been exposed to COVID-19. Sequenced input: PBMCs or T cells enriched from blood (not recorded which). In nucleotides, the CDR3 is TGTGCCAGCAGCTACTCTAGCGGGGGGATGGGCGGGGAGCTGTTTTTT. Encoded protein: CASSYSSGGMGGELFF.